This T cell receptor (beta chain) was recorded in a study of T cell responses to AZD1222 COVID-19 vaccine (dated by TCRdb to 2020 to 2023). With respect to the entire study: AZD1222 recipients given second doses at about 4 weeks or at about 12 weeks were pooled, since spike-specific TCR depth and breadth were not found to differ between the two schedules. TCR sequencing covered roughly 230 trial participants: approximately 200 given two doses of AZD1222 and some 25 given two doses of MenACWY control vaccine. Trial participants were enrolled by age into 18-55, 56-69 and 70-plus year subgroups, with 148, 28 and 57 TCR-sequenced participants respectively.

The paper as a whole reports these results and caveats: Because no samples from the day 14 peak response were available, repertoires could be characterized only after the peak T cell response. The vaccine-associated CD4 TCRs covered the entire spike protein, and the dominant responses fell in regions 160-218 and 743-854. Epitopes outside the regions mutated in the B.1.351 and B.1.1.7 variants were reportedly recognized by nearly half of the unique spike-specific TCRs. Only five to seven AZD1222 recipients were SARS-CoV-2 seropositive at baseline, limiting conclusions about previously exposed vaccinees. A significant rise in spike-specific TCR breadth and depth was observed after two AZD1222 doses relative to day 0 and relative to MenACWY recipients. Most participants were white British and females outnumbered males, and the authors suggested that clonal diversity may have been underestimated. In the small 56-69-year group, the increase in depth fell short of significance, most likely because of low power.

What this sample's time point label stands for: baseline before first vaccination. Vaccinee samples came from UK trials COV001 and COV002, including a single-blind randomized controlled phase 2/3 trial of AZD1222 (ChAdOx1 nCoV-19) in healthy adults. For TCRbeta chain sequencing, PBMC samples were collected from trial participants at day 0 and at day 28 after the second dose. The CDR3 regions of human TCRbeta chains were subjected to immunosequencing. The authors' analysis ran thus. Repertoire TCRs were matched against a reference library of SARS-CoV-2-specific TCRs generated with the MIRA antigen-specificity platform. Breadth was defined as the fraction of unique TCRs that were SARS-CoV-2-associated. Depth was defined as the fraction of total T cells that were SARS-CoV-2-associated. Each spike-specific TCR was assigned to its reactive spike region and to a CD4 or CD8 class using the MIRA data. Log10-transformed breadth and depth values were compared by one-way ANOVA with Sidak's multiple comparisons tests. Drawn from immuneACCESS, this table holds only the in-frame rearrangements with V and J called that TCRdb kept. Clones are partly lost; checked studies trace under half to an unresolved V gene and leave the rest unexplained. Clone size and the V and J calls come from that table; the DNA yielded D and trimming. The sample table lists roughly 100,000 clones, approximately 88% of them with a count of one. The top ten hold roughly 3.7% of the sample.

With regard to this clone: Its antigen specificity is not known. It has no much larger one-base neighbor in the sample; base qualities were not kept.

V is pruned by 7 bases and J by 4 bases, leaving 8 bases of the junction without a gene match. The germline V gene provides CDR1 MDHEN and CDR2 SYDVKM. Including the terminal cysteine and phenylalanine, the CDR3 comprises 15 residues. Only CDR3 DNA is held: 45 bases, read in frame from base 1. Recombination connected TRBV28 to TRBJ2-3, with 10 middle bases fitting TRBD2. The sequencing used peripheral blood, collected on day 0 of AZD1222 vaccination. The clonotype originates from an adult in good health. The sequenced DNA: TGTGCCAGCACCGGGACTAGCGCTGGCGCAGATACGCAGTATTTT. Its product reads: CASTGTSAGADTQYF.